The 25 T cell receptor beta chains in this list originate from one sample, sequenced in a study of blood T cell repertoires in COVID-19. Here immunoSEQ multiplex PCR was the method, and the copy in TCRdb shows in-frame clones only, minus some. The sample shows 250,000 to 400,000 clones, 90% of them seen only once. Specimen: peripheral blood. The receptors shown here come from a woman in her thirties with COVID-19, enrolled during active disease.

The CDR3 loop is CASSIGDSIYTDTQYF. CDR3 coding DNA: TGTGCCAGTAGTATAGGGGACAGCATCTACACAGATACGCAGTATTTT. The chain couples TRBV19 to TRBJ2-3, with TRBD1 identical over 7 bases. Losses at the gene ends were 1 base for V and 2 bases for J; bases not matched to a gene: 6. The CDR3 length is 16 residues. The germline V gene has CDR1 LNHDA and CDR2 SQIVND (reference sequence).

The chain couples TRBV29-1 to TRBJ2-5, with 9 positions matching TRBD2. V lost 7 bases, J lost 3 bases, and 3 bases stayed unmatched. Per the germline V gene, CDR1 is SQVTM and CDR2 is ANQGSEA. The CDR3 has 12 residues. CDR3 DNA sequence: TGCAGCGCAGGACTAGCGAAAGAGACCCAGTACTTC. Its translation is CSAGLAKETQYF.

The V and J genes are TRBV28 and TRBJ2-7; D gene uncertain. Trimming removed 6 bases at V and 0 bases at J, with 9 bases between. The CDR3 totals 13 residues. Germline assignment: CDR1 MDHEN and CDR2 SYDVKM. The CDR3 nucleotides are TGTGCCAGCAGCGGCGGAAGCTCCTACGAGCAGTACTTC. As protein: CASSGGSSYEQYF.

This sequence joins TRBV29-1 and TRBJ2-3; 7 nucleotides agree with TRBD1. This CDR3 spans 16 amino acids. Germline values: CDR1 SQVTM, CDR2 ANQGSEA. Trimming at V came to 4 bases and at J to 0 bases, leaving 10 bases not matched to a gene. CDR3 protein: CSVGQGEAPSTDTQYF. The CDR3 DNA reads as TGCAGCGTTGGACAGGGAGAGGCCCCTAGCACAGATACGCAGTATTTT.

The J gene is TRBJ2-1, the V gene TRBV14, with 7 bases identical to TRBD2. Germline CDR1 and CDR2: SGHDN and FVKESK. J lost 12 bases, V lost 0 bases, and 5 bases had no gene match. The CDR3 sequence is 13 residues long. The CDR3 here is CASSQDFREVQFF. The CDR3 DNA sequence: TGTGCCAGCAGCCAAGACTTCCGGGAGGTGCAGTTCTTC.

The chain carries TRBV5-1 and TRBJ2-7, with 10 bases identical to TRBD1. CDR1 SGHRS and CDR2 YFSETQ come from the germline V gene. Unmatched junction bases numbered 7, after V lost 0 bases and J lost 7 bases. The CDR3 contains 15 residues. In DNA form, the CDR3 reads TGCGCCAGCAGCTTGGGACAGGGGGCCACGGGGGAGCAGTACTTC. Translation gives CASSLGQGATGEQYF.

Remarks on this clone: This same CDR3 is encoded by further DNA sequences in the sample. The genes are TRBV7-9 and TRBJ1-2; TRBD1 agrees at 9 bases. This CDR3 spans 14 amino acids. Germline CDR1 is SEHNR and CDR2 is FQNEAQ (reference sequence). Germline trimming cut 5 bases from V and 1 base from J; bases unmatched to any gene: 2. The CDR3 protein is CASSLDRGNYGYTF. The CDR3 DNA reads TGTGCCAGCAGCCTGGACAGGGGTAACTATGGCTACACCTTC.

This chain uses TRBV7-2 with TRBJ1-6, with D unresolved. From germline, CDR1 is SGHTA and CDR2 FQGNSA. The CDR3 sequence is 14 residues long. V was trimmed by 5 bases and J by 7 bases, leaving 12 bases between them. DNA for the CDR3: TGTGCCAGCAGCCATTGGAGGGAGAATTCACCCCTCCACTTT. It specifies CASSHWRENSPLHF.

The sample holds one count of this clone. The rearrangement joins TRBV9 to TRBJ1-2; no clear D. The CDR3 totals 13 residues. Germline-derived CDR1 and CDR2 are SGDLS and YYNGEE. The V and J ends lost 0 bases and 8 bases respectively, with 11 bases between them. The CDR3 bases are TGTGCCAGCAGCGTAGATCTGGAGGGCGGCTACACCTTC. It translates to CASSVDLEGGYTF.

This clone has only a few counts. Other DNA sequences in the same sample also yield this CDR3. V and J are TRBV29-1 and TRBJ1-5; unclear D gene. Looked up from germline, CDR1 is SQVTM and CDR2 is ANQGSEA. V gave up 4 bases and J gave up 0 bases, with 4 bases separating them. The CDR3 totals 12 residues. The CDR3 loop is CSVGGSNQPQHF. In nucleotides, the CDR3 is TGCAGCGTTGGCGGTAGCAATCAGCCCCAGCATTTT.

The CDR3 here is CASSFGGEVNQPQHF. In DNA form, the CDR3 reads TGTGCCAGCAGCTTCGGGGGGGAGGTCAATCAGCCCCAGCATTTT. The V call is TRBV7-9, the J call TRBJ1-5; D is possibly TRBD1 (5 bases). The V end was cut by 3 bases, the J end by 3 bases, with 12 bases between. This CDR3 contains 15 residues. Germline values: CDR1 SEHNR, CDR2 FQNEAQ (reference sequence). The full variable domain, with the rest looked up from reference TRBV7-9 and TRBJ1-5, is DTGVSQNPRHKITKRGQNVTFRCDPISEHNRLYWYRQTLGQGPEFLTYFQNEAQLEKSRLLSDRFSAERPKGSFSTLEIQRTEQGDSAMYLCASSFGGEVNQPQHFGDGTRLSIL.

The CDR3 nucleotides read TGTGCCAGCCTGCAGGCGAGGGGGCGTTGGTATGGCTACACCTTC. Residues: CASLQARGRWYGYTF. V gene TRBV5-8 combines with J gene TRBJ1-2; 7 positions match TRBD1. The length of the CDR3 is 15 residues. Trimming at V came to 7 bases and at J to 5 bases, leaving 14 bases not matched to a gene. Germline V gives CDR1 SGHTS, CDR2 YDEGEE. Supplemented by reference TRBV5-8 and TRBJ1-2, the full variable domain reads EAGVTQSPTHLIKTRGQQATLRCSPISGHTSVYWYQQALGLGLQFLLWYDEGEERNRGNFPPRFSGRQFPNYSSELNVNALELEDSALYLCASLQARGRWYGYTFGSGTRLTVV.

The gene calls are TRBV5-4 and TRBJ1-2, with D unclear. This CDR3 spans 15 amino acids. The ends were cut back, 0 bases at V and 2 bases at J, with 11 bases in the middle. The germline gives CDR1 SGHNT, CDR2 YYREEE (reference sequence). The CDR3 DNA reads as TGTGCCAGCAGCTTGGGCCCTAACAGCAACTATGGCTACACCTTC. It translates to CASSLGPNSNYGYTF.

This chain links TRBV15 with TRBJ1-6, with D unresolved. Trimming shortened V by 1 base and J by 9 bases, and 13 bases separated the two germline ends. Germline CDR1 LNHNV, CDR2 YYDKDF (reference sequence). This CDR3 spans 15 amino acids. DNA for the CDR3: TGTGCCACCAGCAGAGCCGGGAGAGGCCTTTCACCCCTCCACTTT. Protein sequence: CATSRAGRGLSPLHF.

The V gene is TRBV7-2, the J gene TRBJ2-3, with 11 bases aligning to TRBD2. The length of the CDR3 is 16 residues. Germline CDR1 SGHTA, CDR2 FQGNSA. J gave up 0 bases and V 5 bases, and 4 bases lay outside the gene matches. The CDR3 protein is CASSARLAGSTDTQYF. For the CDR3, the DNA is TGTGCCAGCAGCGCCAGACTAGCGGGGAGCACAGATACGCAGTATTTT.

This clone was recorded a few times. A read error may account for a junction end that differs from germline. The chain recombines TRBV30 with TRBJ2-2; tentatively, D is TRBD2 (6 bases). This CDR3 is 15 amino acids long. The germline V gene encodes CDR1 GTSNPN and CDR2 SVGIG (reference sequence). CDR3 amino acids: CACSAHGPEGGELFF. In DNA, the CDR3 is TGTGCCTGCAGTGCACACGGCCCGGAGGGCGGGGAGCTGTTTTTT. The entire variable domain, with the rest obtained from reference TRBV30 and TRBJ2-2, is as follows: SQTIHQWPATLVQPVGSPLSLECTVEGTSNPNLYWYRQAAGRGLQLLFYSVGIGQISSEVPQNLSASRPQDRQFILSSKKLLLSDSGFYLCACSAHGPEGGELFFGEGSRLTVL.

The chain links TRBV6-1 to TRBJ2-7; weak D call: TRBD1 (6 bases). In germline, CDR1 is MNHNS, CDR2 SASEGT. This CDR3 has 14 amino acids. V dropped 3 bases and J dropped 1 base, with 10 bases sitting between them. The CDR3 region is CASSDLQGSYEQYF. The CDR3 coding sequence is TGTGCCAGCAGTGACCTGCAGGGGTCCTACGAGCAGTACTTC.

Only one count was recorded for this clone. The V and J genes are TRBV7-2 and TRBJ1-5, with TRBD1 matching over 7 bases. The CDR3 covers 16 residues. V trimming: 3 bases; J trimming: 4 bases; junction bases outside the gene matches: 9. Germline values: CDR1 SGHTA, CDR2 FQGNSA. CDR3: CASSFRRDRGNQPQHF. DNA of the CDR3: TGTGCCAGCAGCTTCCGCCGGGACAGAGGTAATCAGCCCCAGCATTTT.

The genes are TRBV5-5 and TRBJ2-5; a weak D match, TRBD1 (5 bases). Deletions cut 0 bases from V and 5 bases from J, with 8 bases between. CDR1 and CDR2 (germline): SGHKS, YYEKEE (reference sequence). This CDR3 has 13 residues. CDR3 bases: TGTGCCAGCAGCTTGGTGGGGCGGGAGACCCAGTACTTC. It codes for CASSLVGRETQYF.

This clone appeared a single time. The chain recombines TRBV30 with TRBJ1-1, with 7 positions matching TRBD1. This CDR3 contains 15 residues. Trimming cost V 4 bases and J 1 base; bases outside gene matches: 9. Germline lookup yields CDR1 GTSNPN and CDR2 SVGIG (reference sequence). CDR3 bases: TGTGCCTGGACTTCCCCGACAGGGAGGAACACTGAAGCTTTCTTT. This codes for CAWTSPTGRNTEAFF.

This clone appeared once. The rearrangement joins TRBV5-5 to TRBJ1-6; perhaps TRBD1 as D (6 bases). CDR3 length equals 14 residues. Germline CDR1 SGHKS, CDR2 YYEKEE (reference sequence). V was pared by 2 bases and J by 8 bases, with 11 bases between. As DNA, the CDR3 is TGTGCCAGCAGCTTACGGGGGGCCGATTCACCCCTCCACTTT. Amino acid sequence: CASSLRGADSPLHF.

V gene TRBV5-5 combines with J gene TRBJ2-7; tentatively, D is TRBD1 (6 bases). CDR1 is SGHKS and CDR2 is YYEKEE in the germline V gene (reference sequence). V was pared by 5 bases and J by 1 base, with 16 bases between. CDR3 length equals 15 residues. Here the CDR3 reads CASRIPGQSSYEQYF. The CDR3 region has the DNA TGTGCCAGCAGGATACCGGGACAATCGTCCTACGAGCAGTACTTC.

This chain links TRBV5-6 with TRBJ2-6; D is unresolved. The CDR3 consists of 15 residues. CDR1 SGHDT and CDR2 YYEEEE come from the germline V gene. V was trimmed by 0 bases and J by 2 bases, leaving 6 bases between them. The CDR3, as DNA: TGTGCCAGCAGCTTGGATACAACTGGGGCCAACGTCCTGACTTTC. Protein sequence: CASSLDTTGANVLTF.

This chain connects TRBV28 to TRBJ2-5, with 8 nucleotides matching TRBD1. Germline values: CDR1 MDHEN, CDR2 SYDVKM. CDR3 length equals 13 residues. J gave up 5 bases and V 6 bases, and 5 bases lay outside the gene matches. For the CDR3, the DNA is TGTGCCAGCAGGAGACAGGGGCTGGAGACCCAGTACTTC. This encodes CASRRQGLETQYF.

The rearrangement joins TRBV25-1 to TRBJ2-1, with TRBD1 matching over 12 bases. Germline values: CDR1 MGHDK, CDR2 SYGVNS. J gave up 8 bases and V 3 bases, and 5 bases lay outside the gene matches. This CDR3 is built from 15 residues. The CDR3 nucleotides are TGTGCCAGCAGTGAGGCCGGGACAGGGGGCTATGAGCAGTTCTTC. It specifies CASSEAGTGGYEQFF.